This entry describes one T cell receptor (beta chain). Its specific antigen is unknown. No much larger clone is present one base from it, and per-base qualities are unavailable. The CDR3 measures 15 amino acids from cysteine to phenylalanine. Here the CDR3 DNA is all that survives: 45 bases in frame from base 1. V trim: 6 bases; J trim: 2 bases; unmatched bases: 9. As encoded in the germline V gene, CDR1 is SQVTM while CDR2 is ANQGSEA. Receptor amplification or capture employed the immunoSEQ multiplex PCR assay. TCRdb retrieved this table from immuneACCESS and kept in-frame rearrangements only. Not all clones are present; in checked studies, unresolved V genes account for under half, and no reason is known for the remainder. For this sample the table gives roughly 76,000 clones, of which around 94% were detected only once. The ten largest clones add up to 4.5% to 5.5% of the sample. This sample is drawn from a study of control samples from healthy donors and cancer patients (dated by TCRdb to 2018 to 2021).

The rearranged segments are TRBV29-1 and TRBJ1-2; a stretch of 10 junction bases matches TRBD1. The receptor comes from a woman between 18 and 30 years old in good health. The specimen sequenced was blood. CDR3 protein: CSVRDRGEKNYGYTF. DNA sequence: TGCAGCGTCCGGGACAGGGGAGAGAAGAACTATGGCTACACCTTC.